These 32 T cell receptor beta chains were sequenced from one sample in a study of control samples from healthy donors and cancer patients. The repertoire was sequenced with immunoSEQ multiplex PCR; TCRdb's copy has only in-frame clones and lacks some. The sample records around 20,000 clones, approximately 78% being singletons. Sequencing used PBMCs. Receptors originate from an elderly man with head and neck cancer.

This chain uses TRBV19 with TRBJ2-3; unclear D gene. Germline CDR1 and CDR2: LNHDA and SQIVND (reference sequence). Trimming shortened V by 4 bases and J by 3 bases, and 5 bases separated the two germline ends. The CDR3 sequence is 12 residues long. CDR3 in amino acids: CASSTRTDTQYF. Written as DNA, the CDR3 is TGTGCCAGTAGTACCCGAACAGATACGCAGTATTTT.

This clone was counted a few times. The chain is built from TRBV7-9 and TRBJ2-3; 9 bases match TRBD1. The V gene's germline CDR1 is SEHNR and CDR2 FQNEAQ (reference sequence). V shed 2 bases and J 3 bases; nucleotides not matched to a gene: 3. The length of the CDR3 is 15 residues. The DNA of the CDR3 is TGTGCCAGCAGCTTAACAGGGGGCAGTACAGATACGCAGTATTTT. Translation gives CASSLTGGSTDTQYF.

The rearrangement uses TRBV19 and TRBJ2-7; 12 nucleotides line up with TRBD1. The CDR3 is 17 residues long. The V gene's germline CDR1 is LNHDA and CDR2 SQIVND (reference sequence). V lost 4 bases and J lost 7; bases outside the gene matches: 14. The chain's CDR3 is CASSTGTGGPPDREQYF. The CDR3 bases are TGTGCCAGTAGTACCGGGACAGGGGGCCCCCCGGACCGGGAGCAGTACTTC.

The rearrangement links TRBV6-1 to TRBJ2-1; 7 bases agree with TRBD2. The length of the CDR3 is 17 residues. With 2 bases clipped from V and 0 bases from J, the junction kept 7 bases outside the gene matches. Germline-derived CDR1 and CDR2 are MNHNS and SASEGT. Written as DNA, the CDR3 is TGTGCCAGCAGTGAACGCGGGCGGGGGAGCTCCTACAATGAGCAGTTCTTC. Encoded protein: CASSERGRGSSYNEQFF.

The chain is built from TRBV3-1 (or the pseudogene TRBV3-2) and TRBJ2-5, with D perhaps assigned TRBD1 or TRBD2 (5 bases each). The ends were cut back, 3 bases at V and 4 bases at J, with 9 bases in the middle. The germline V gene has CDR1 LGHDT and CDR2 YNNKEL (reference sequence). The length of the CDR3 is 13 residues. The CDR3 DNA reads as TGTGCCAGCAGCCATCCGGGACGAGAGACCCAGTACTTC. Its translation is CASSHPGRETQYF.

The J gene is TRBJ1-5, the V gene TRBV4-1; D not certain. The CDR3 totals 15 residues. Trimming left V 2 bases short and J 5 bases short, with 13 bases between. Per germline, CDR1 MGHRA and CDR2 YSYEKL. In DNA, the CDR3 is TGCGCCAGCAGCCAAAGTTGGAACGGTTATCAGCCCCAGCATTTT. Residues: CASSQSWNGYQPQHF.

The table lists this clone with a few counts. The CDR3 loop is CASSRTGGLAGELFF. In nucleotides, the CDR3 is TGTGCCAGCAGCCGGACAGGGGGCTTGGCCGGGGAGCTGTTTTTT. The rearrangement uses TRBV5-6 and TRBJ2-2; 11 bases line up with TRBD1. From germline, CDR1 is SGHDT and CDR2 YYEEEE. V lost 4 bases to trimming and J lost 6 bases; unmatched junction nucleotides: 5. This CDR3 is built from 15 residues.

The V and J genes are TRBV19 and TRBJ1-3; D uncertain. Germline CDR1 LNHDA, CDR2 SQIVND (reference sequence). There are 16 residues in the CDR3. The V and J ends lost 5 bases and 1 base respectively, with 15 bases between them. CDR3 coding DNA: TGTGCCAGTAGTTTCCTCGGGAGCCGATCTGGAAACACCATATATTTT. As protein: CASSFLGSRSGNTIYF.

The chain uses TRBV2 and TRBJ1-2; the D is unclear. The germline CDR1 and CDR2 sequences are SNHLY and FYNNEI. This CDR3 comprises 12 residues. V lost 2 bases to trimming and J lost 8 bases, with 9 bases between them. The DNA of the CDR3 is TGTGCCAGCAGTGAACGTTGGGCGGGCTACACCTTC. Protein sequence: CASSERWAGYTF.

The chain recombines TRBV9 with TRBJ1-1; D is unclear. The germline V gene encodes CDR1 SGDLS and CDR2 YYNGEE. This CDR3 spans 15 amino acids. The V gene lost 3 bases and the J gene lost 7 bases, with 19 bases spanning the gap. The CDR3 is CASSADTVGIDEAFF. CDR3 coding DNA: TGTGCCAGCAGCGCCGACACCGTTGGGATAGATGAAGCTTTCTTT.

This clone was counted between two and nine times. The chain joins TRBV5-1 to TRBJ2-7, with D unclear. The germline V gene has CDR1 SGHRS and CDR2 YFSETQ. Trimming cost V 4 bases and J 3 bases, with 8 bases left between them. The CDR3 consists of 12 residues. This CDR3 reads CASSPLGYEQYF. The CDR3 DNA follows: TGCGCCAGCAGCCCCTTGGGCTACGAGCAGTACTTC. The full variable domain, rest sourced from reference TRBV5-1 and TRBJ2-7, is KAGVTQTPRYLIKTRGQQVTLSCSPISGHRSVSWYQQTPGQGLQFLFEYFSETQRNKGNFPGRFSGRQFSNSRSEMNVSTLELGDSALYLCASSPLGYEQYFGPGTRLTVT.

The chain couples TRBV6-1 to TRBJ1-5, with 7 positions matching TRBD1. The CDR3 totals 17 residues. J gave up 3 bases and V 2 bases, and 10 bases lay outside the gene matches. CDR1 MNHNS and CDR2 SASEGT come from the germline V gene. CDR3 DNA: TGTGCCAGCAGTGAACGGGGTACAGGGGTTGTCAATCAGCCCCAGCATTTT. Translated, it gives CASSERGTGVVNQPQHF.

V gene TRBV24-1 combines with J gene TRBJ1-2; no clear D. Looked up from germline, CDR1 is KGHDR and CDR2 is SFDVKD. V was clipped by 6 bases and J by 0 bases, with 7 bases between them. The CDR3 totals 13 residues. The CDR3 sequence: CATSLYSNYGYTF. The CDR3 DNA reads TGTGCCACCAGTCTGTACTCTAACTATGGCTACACCTTC.

Note on this clone: Its ends do not fully match the called genes, so a read error is possible. The V gene is TRBV2, the J gene TRBJ2-7; possibly TRBD2 for D (5 bases). The germline V gene encodes CDR1 SNHLY and CDR2 FYNNEI. The CDR3 length is 12 residues. DNA of the CDR3: TGTGCCAGCAGTGAAGCGCTAGGACTCCCAAGCTTC. It specifies CASSEALGLPSF.

The chain joins TRBV29-1 to TRBJ2-1, with TRBD2 matching 7 bases. There are 15 residues in the CDR3. V was pared by 1 base and J by 4 bases, with 7 bases of the junction left unmatched. CDR1 and CDR2 (germline): SQVTM, ANQGSEA. CDR3 protein: CSVEVVAGTYNEQFF. The CDR3 DNA sequence: TGCAGCGTTGAAGTAGTAGCGGGTACGTACAATGAGCAGTTCTTC.

The V gene is TRBV6-5, the J gene TRBJ2-4; D gene unclear. Trimming cost V 0 bases and J 8 bases, with 11 bases left between them. The germline CDR1 and CDR2 sequences are MNHEY and SVGAGI. There are 14 residues in the CDR3. CDR3 nucleotide sequence: TGTGCCAGCAGTTACTCCACGGTCCCAGACATTCAGTACTTC. The encoded protein is CASSYSTVPDIQYF.

The rearrangement links TRBV6-5 to TRBJ2-7; D remains ambiguous. The CDR3 sequence is 13 residues long. Germline V gene sequence: CDR1 MNHEY, CDR2 SVGAGI. V dropped 0 bases and J dropped 7 bases, with 10 bases sitting between them. The CDR3 region is CASSYSHQREQYF. In DNA, the CDR3 is TGTGCCAGCAGTTACTCGCACCAAAGGGAGCAGTACTTC.

The chain joins TRBV15 to TRBJ1-5; unclear D gene. The CDR3 sequence is 12 residues long. V lost 0 bases, J lost 5 bases, and 2 bases lay in between. Germline V gene lookup returns CDR1 LNHNV and CDR2 YYDKDF (reference sequence). CDR3: CATSRDYQPQHF. The CDR3, as DNA: TGTGCCACCAGCAGAGACTATCAGCCCCAGCATTTT. Full variable domain (missing parts from reference TRBV15 and TRBJ1-5): DAMVIQNPRYQVTQFGKPVTLSCSQTLNHNVMYWYQQKSSQAPKLLFHYYDKDFNNEADTPDNFQSRRPNTSFCFLDIRSPGLGDTAMYLCATSRDYQPQHFGDGTRLSIL.

The chain combines TRBV11-3 with TRBJ2-1; 11 nucleotides align to TRBD1. V lost 4 bases, J lost 1 base, and 6 bases stayed unmatched. CDR1 and CDR2 (germline): SGHNT, YENEEA. The CDR3 consists of 17 residues. CDR3 protein: CASSSRDRGESYNEQFF. The CDR3 nucleotides read TGTGCCAGCAGCTCCCGGGACAGGGGGGAATCCTACAATGAGCAGTTCTTC.

The chain has TRBV7-8 and TRBJ2-7; D is unclear. This CDR3 contains 16 residues. Germline V gene sequence: CDR1 SGHVS, CDR2 FQNEAQ. V was trimmed by 2 bases and J by 2 bases, leaving 16 bases between them. The CDR3 DNA sequence: TGTGCCAGCAGCTTAAAGTATCAGGCGATAACCTACGAGCAGTACTTC. Amino acid sequence: CASSLKYQAITYEQYF.

This chain joins TRBV27 and TRBJ2-7; no clear D. From germline, CDR1 is MNHEY and CDR2 SMNVEV (reference sequence). This CDR3 comprises 15 residues. V lost 0 bases and J 3 bases, leaving 12 bases between the germline ends. The CDR3 spells CASSLSGSPLYEQYF. DNA for the CDR3: TGTGCCAGCAGTTTATCGGGCAGTCCTCTCTACGAGCAGTACTTC.

This chain links TRBV19 with TRBJ2-2; maybe TRBD1 (7 bases). This CDR3 comprises 16 residues. The germline V and J ends were trimmed by 7 bases and 4 bases, with 19 bases remaining between them. CDR1 and CDR2 (germline): LNHDA, SQIVND (reference sequence). For the CDR3, the DNA is TGTGCCAGTACCCCGAGGAGGGGGCCGGGCACCGGGGAGCTGTTTTTT. Translation gives CASTPRRGPGTGELFF.

The chain is built from TRBV25-1 and TRBJ1-1, with a tentative D call TRBD1 (6 bases). Trimming left V 4 bases short and J 5 bases short, with 14 bases between. Germline V gene lookup returns CDR1 MGHDK and CDR2 SYGVNS. The CDR3 covers 14 residues. CDR3 residues: CASSGRGAGTEAFF. Written as DNA, the CDR3 is TGTGCCAGCAGTGGAAGGGGGGCGGGGACTGAAGCTTTCTTT. The full variable domain, completed using reference TRBV25-1 and TRBJ1-1, is EADIYQTPRYLVIGTGKKITLECSQTMGHDKMYWYQQDPGMELHLIHYSYGVNSTEKGDLSSESTVSRIRTEHFPLTLESARPSHTSQYLCASSGRGAGTEAFFGQGTRLTVV.

The V gene is TRBV2, the J gene TRBJ2-1, with 8 bases matching TRBD2. With V trimmed by 6 bases and J by 10 bases, 11 bases remained unmatched. There are 14 residues in the CDR3. CDR1 SNHLY and CDR2 FYNNEI come from the germline V gene. In DNA, the CDR3 is TGTGCCAGCAGCTCGGGCGGGGGGCGGCGGGAGCAGTTCTTC. Protein: CASSSGGGRREQFF.

The rearrangement uses TRBV27 and TRBJ2-7; D may correspond to TRBD1 or TRBD2 (5 bases each). The CDR3 is 13 amino acids. V lost 1 base and J 4 bases, leaving 8 bases between the germline ends. Germline V gives CDR1 MNHEY, CDR2 SMNVEV (reference sequence). CDR3 sequence reads: CASSLLRGYEQYF. CDR3 bases: TGTGCCAGCAGTTTATTGAGGGGATACGAGCAGTACTTC.

This clone was found once. J is TRBJ2-1 and V is TRBV18; D call uncertain. The V gene lost 1 base and the J gene lost 8 bases, with 6 bases spanning the gap. Germline lookup yields CDR1 KGHSH and CDR2 LQKENI. The CDR3 totals 12 residues. CDR3 protein: CASSPQDYEQFF. In DNA, the CDR3 is TGTGCCAGCTCACCACAGGATTATGAGCAGTTCTTC.

V and J are TRBV11-3 and TRBJ2-7; the D gene could be TRBD1 or TRBD2 (5 bases each). Germline V gene data show CDR1 as SGHNT and CDR2 as YENEEA. The CDR3 contains 14 residues. V was clipped by 9 bases and J by 2 bases, with 17 bases between them. The CDR3 region is CARWASTGPYEQYF. The CDR3 DNA reads as TGTGCCAGATGGGCTTCAACGGGGCCCTACGAGCAGTACTTC.

The CDR3 nucleotides are TGTGCCAGCAGCCGAAATTACGAGCAGTACTTC. Protein product: CASSRNYEQYF. J is TRBJ2-7 and V is TRBV12-3 or TRBV12-4; D unresolved. Between the trimmed V and J ends, which lost 6 bases and 4 bases, there was a span of 7 bases. The CDR3 extends over 11 amino acids.

This clone was seen a few times. The chain is built from TRBV6-6 and TRBJ1-2; no reliable D call. The germline V gene encodes CDR1 MNHNY and CDR2 SVGAGI (reference sequence). Trimming took off 5 bases at V and 7 bases at J, with 11 bases between the two ends. This CDR3 has 12 amino acids. CDR3 nucleotide sequence: TGTGCCAGCAGTGGGTATTTGGGTGGCTACACCTTC. Protein: CASSGYLGGYTF.

The V gene is TRBV9, the J gene TRBJ2-5, with D perhaps TRBD1 or TRBD2 (6 bases each). V was cut by 3 bases and J by 5 bases, with 23 bases left in between. The CDR3 runs to 17 residues. Germline assignment: CDR1 SGDLS and CDR2 YYNGEE. The DNA of the CDR3 is TGTGCCAGCAGCGACGGCGGGACAACCCCAACCTGGGAGACCCAGTACTTC. Encoded protein: CASSDGGTTPTWETQYF.

The rearrangement links TRBV13 to TRBJ2-2, with TRBD1 identical over 11 bases. With 6 bases clipped from V and 5 bases from J, the junction kept 8 bases outside the gene matches. CDR1 is PRHDT, CDR2 FYEKMQ, per germline (reference sequence). The CDR3 loop spans 16 amino acids. CDR3 in DNA: TGTGCCAGCAGTCCCGATTGGGACAGGGGGACCGGGGAGCTGTTTTTT. It codes for CASSPDWDRGTGELFF. Full variable domain (rest looked up from reference TRBV13 and TRBJ2-2): AAGVIQSPRHLIKEKRETATLKCYPIPRHDTVYWYQQGPGQDPQFLISFYEKMQSDKGSIPDRFSAQQFSDYHSELNMSSLELGDSALYFCASSPDWDRGTGELFFGEGSRLTVL.

The chain is built from TRBV2 and TRBJ2-1; no definite D call. V dropped 7 bases and J dropped 4 bases, with 5 bases sitting between them. The CDR3 extends over 11 amino acids. Germline V CDR1 and CDR2: SNHLY, FYNNEI. CDR3 region: CASTRYNEQFF. The CDR3 DNA reads as TGTGCCAGCACACGTTACAATGAGCAGTTCTTC.